Shown below are 22 T cell receptor beta chains from a single sample sequenced in a study of cytotoxic CD8 clonotypes in ibrutinib-treated CLL. Only in-frame clones appear in the TCRdb table, and some are missing; sequencing was by immunoSEQ multiplex PCR. The sample consists of over 250,000 clones, approximately 79% of them appearing once. The sample consisted of PBMCs, taken at disease progression, from a patient treated with ibrutinib. These receptors all stem from a human donor with chronic lymphocytic leukemia.

The chain recombines TRBV14 with TRBJ2-7, with TRBD1 matching over 8 bases. CDR1 is SGHDN and CDR2 is FVKESK in the germline V gene. This CDR3 spans 17 amino acids. Germline trimming cut 2 bases from V and 1 base from J; bases unmatched to any gene: 10. Here the CDR3 DNA reads TGTGCCAGCAGCCAACAGCGCCCACGGACAGGGTCCTACGAGCAGTACTTC. Translating it yields CASSQQRPRTGSYEQYF.

The chain carries TRBV4-3 and TRBJ2-5; TRBD1 or TRBD2 may be the D gene (5 bases each). Germline-derived CDR1 and CDR2 are LGHNA and YSLEER. CDR3 size: 17 residues. Trimming shortened V by 1 base and J by 5 bases, and 20 bases separated the two germline ends. CDR3 in amino acids: CASSQGSSGRGLETQYF. CDR3 nucleotide sequence: TGCGCCAGCAGCCAAGGTTCATCAGGGCGAGGGTTGGAGACCCAGTACTTC.

This sequence joins TRBV5-6 and TRBJ2-1; D remains ambiguous. V gave up 0 bases and J gave up 11 bases, with 6 bases separating them. The CDR3 has 11 amino acids. Germline V lookup: CDR1 SGHDT, CDR2 YYEEEE. Here the CDR3 reads CASSLGSKQFF. The DNA for the CDR3 is TGTGCCAGCAGCTTGGGGAGCAAGCAGTTCTTC.

This clone was recorded only once. This chain connects TRBV29-1 to TRBJ2-4; 12 nucleotides agree with TRBD2. This CDR3 contains 15 residues. Unmatched junction bases numbered 8, after V lost 4 bases and J lost 7 bases. The germline gives CDR1 SQVTM, CDR2 ANQGSEA. DNA for the CDR3: TGCAGCGTTGGACTAGCGGGAGCCCAGGAGAACATTCAGTACTTC. Residues: CSVGLAGAQENIQYF.

V is TRBV18 and J is TRBJ2-5; TRBD2 aligns across 7 bases. The CDR3 length is 17 residues. J lost 2 bases, V lost 2 bases, and 11 bases had no gene match. Germline CDR1 KGHSH, CDR2 LQKENI. DNA for the CDR3: TGTGCCAGCTCACCAAAGGGGAGGGTGCTAGTTCAAGAGACCCAGTACTTC. Translated: CASSPKGRVLVQETQYF.

V gene TRBV11-3 combines with J gene TRBJ2-3; 9 positions match TRBD2. CDR1 is SGHNT and CDR2 is YENEEA in the germline V gene. The CDR3 is 13 residues long. V lost 7 bases and J lost 4; bases outside the gene matches: 3. CDR3 sequence (DNA): TGTGCCAGCACGGCGGGGGGGGCAGATACGCAGTATTTT. Its translation: CASTAGGADTQYF. The full variable domain, rest sourced from reference TRBV11-3 and TRBJ2-3, is EAGVVQSPRYKIIEKKQPVAFWCNPISGHNTLYWYLQNLGQGPELLIRYENEEAVDDSQLPKDRFSAERLKGVDSTLKIQPAELGDSAVYLCASTAGGADTQYFGPGTRLTVL.

This clone occurred a few times. The chain combines TRBV20-1 with TRBJ2-7; D is unresolved. Trimming shortened V by 5 bases and J by 0 bases, and 5 bases separated the two germline ends. CDR1 DFQATT and CDR2 SNEGSKA come from the germline V gene (reference sequence). The CDR3 is made up of 11 amino acids. CDR3 residues: CSAQSSYEQYF. The CDR3 nucleotides are TGCAGTGCTCAAAGCTCCTACGAGCAGTACTTC.

In its sample, this clone was seen once. The chain is built from TRBV4-2 and TRBJ2-3; 8 bases line up with TRBD2. Unmatched junction bases numbered 9, after V lost 0 bases and J lost 4 bases. This CDR3 has 17 amino acids. The germline V gene has CDR1 LGHNA and CDR2 YNFKEQ. The CDR3 region is CASSQELRLAMADTQYF. CDR3 DNA: TGTGCCAGCAGCCAAGAACTCCGACTAGCGATGGCAGATACGCAGTATTTT.

In this sample, this clone turned up once. The V and J genes are TRBV7-2 and TRBJ1-1; D possibly corresponds to TRBD1 (6 bases). The CDR3 covers 13 residues. Looked up from germline, CDR1 is SGHTA and CDR2 is FQGNSA. The ends were cut back, 4 bases at V and 4 bases at J, with 10 bases in the middle. This chain's CDR3 is CASSSRGGTEAFF. CDR3 DNA: TGTGCCAGCAGCTCGAGGGGGGGCACTGAAGCTTTCTTT.

This clone appeared a single time. Other DNA sequences of this sample code for an identical CDR3. V usage is TRBV6-6 and J usage is TRBJ2-7, with TRBD1 matching 7 bases. The CDR3 is 13 residues long. Trimming at V came to 6 bases and at J to 3 bases, leaving 5 bases not matched to a gene. Germline V CDR1 and CDR2: MNHNY, SVGAGI (reference sequence). Here the CDR3 DNA reads TGTGCCAGCAGCCGACAGGGAAGCTACGAGCAGTACTTC. This codes for CASSRQGSYEQYF.

V and J are TRBV6-6 and TRBJ1-4; D is perhaps TRBD1 (6 bases). V was pared by 5 bases and J by 8 bases, with 21 bases between. The CDR3 covers 16 residues. CDR1 and CDR2 (germline): MNHNY, SVGAGI (reference sequence). This chain's CDR3 is CASSSPGDIPGEKLFF. DNA of the CDR3: TGTGCCAGCAGTAGTCCAGGGGATATACCGGGAGAAAAACTGTTTTTT.

Only a few counts were recorded for this clone. This chain links TRBV2 with TRBJ1-6, with D tentatively TRBD1 (6 bases). Germline V gene data show CDR1 as SNHLY and CDR2 as FYNNEI. The CDR3 is 15 residues long. V shed 6 bases and J shed 3 bases, with 12 bases lying between them. The CDR3 DNA reads TGTGCCAGCAGGACTACAGGGAGCTATAATTCACCCCTCCACTTT. Protein product: CASRTTGSYNSPLHF.

The chain employs TRBV7-3 and TRBJ1-6; D is perhaps TRBD1 (6 bases). The germline CDR1 and CDR2 sequences are SGHTA and FQGTGA. CDR3 length equals 14 residues. Trimming cost V 2 bases and J 9 bases, with 11 bases left between them. The CDR3 nucleotides are TGTGCCAGCAGCTTAGGTGGGGGCCCTTCACCCCTCCACTTT. Protein: CASSLGGGPSPLHF.

The CDR3 sequence: CASSQDPGTGTPGEQYF. As DNA, the CDR3 is TGCGCCAGCAGCCAAGATCCCGGGACAGGGACTCCCGGCGAGCAGTACTTC. The V and J genes are TRBV4-1 and TRBJ2-7; 9 bases match TRBD1. The CDR3 runs 17 residues. V dropped 0 bases and J dropped 6; count of bases not matched to a gene: 12. Germline lookup yields CDR1 MGHRA and CDR2 YSYEKL.

V is TRBV27 and J is TRBJ2-4, with TRBD1 identical over 7 bases. The ends lost 6 bases at V and 1 base at J; junction bases unmatched: 15. The length of the CDR3 is 18 residues. The germline CDR1 and CDR2 sequences are MNHEY and SMNVEV (reference sequence). CDR3 region: CASSQRATGLVAKNIQYF. CDR3 DNA: TGTGCCAGCAGCCAAAGGGCGACAGGGCTGGTGGCCAAAAACATTCAGTACTTC.

The chain couples TRBV7-9 to TRBJ2-7; TRBD1 aligns across 12 bases. CDR3 length equals 16 residues. The V gene end was trimmed by 1 base and the J gene end by 5 bases; junction bases not matched to a gene: 6. CDR1 and CDR2 (germline): SEHNR, FQNEAQ (reference sequence). Here the CDR3 reads CASSLVLGTGGDEQYF. CDR3 nucleotides: TGTGCCAGCAGCTTAGTTCTCGGGACAGGGGGCGACGAGCAGTACTTC.

V gene TRBV29-1 combines with J gene TRBJ2-7, with D possibly called TRBD1 or TRBD2 (5 bases each). This CDR3 region has 12 residues. CDR1 and CDR2 (germline): SQVTM, ANQGSEA. Trimming pared 4 bases from V and 2 bases from J, leaving 9 bases between. This CDR3 is CSVGLGPYEQYF. The CDR3 coding sequence is TGCAGCGTTGGCCTGGGACCCTACGAGCAGTACTTC.

The J gene is TRBJ1-3, the V gene TRBV12-5; 8 positions agree with TRBD1. The CDR3 extends over 16 amino acids. Trimming took 4 bases from V and 2 from J; bases not matched to a gene: 7. Germline values: CDR1 LGHNT, CDR2 FRNRAP. The CDR3 DNA follows: TGTGCTAGTGGTTCCGGGACAGGCTGGCCTGGAAACACCATATATTTT. Residues: CASGSGTGWPGNTIYF.

The V and J genes are TRBV7-2 and TRBJ2-3; possible D gene TRBD1, 5 bases. Germline CDR1 reads SGHTA; CDR2 reads FQGNSA. Trimming pared 2 bases from V and 4 bases from J, leaving 10 bases between. This CDR3 spans 14 amino acids. The DNA of the CDR3 is TGTGCCAGCAGCTTAACTCGGACATCAGATACGCAGTATTTT. Its protein is CASSLTRTSDTQYF.

J is TRBJ2-7 and V is TRBV10-3, with 9 bases lining up with TRBD2. Germline CDR1 and CDR2: ENHRY and SYGVKD. This CDR3 contains 15 residues. V dropped 4 bases and J dropped 4; count of bases not matched to a gene: 8. CDR3 in amino acids: CAISGPGLAEYEQYF. In DNA form, the CDR3 reads TGTGCCATCAGTGGACCGGGACTAGCTGAGTACGAGCAGTACTTC.

The chain carries TRBV7-2 and TRBJ1-3; the D is unclear. The CDR3 spans 11 residues. V lost 2 bases and J lost 8, with 4 bases in between. Per germline, CDR1 SGHTA and CDR2 FQGNSA. DNA for the CDR3: TGTGCCAGCAGCTTACGCGACACCATATATTTT. Protein: CASSLRDTIYF.

This clone showed up just once. The V gene is TRBV7-2, the J gene TRBJ2-1, with TRBD2 identical over 10 bases. CDR1 is SGHTA and CDR2 is FQGNSA in the germline V gene. With V trimmed by 1 base and J by 3 bases, 3 bases remained unmatched. This CDR3 is 16 amino acids long. CDR3 coding DNA: TGTGCCAGCAGCTTAGTTCTAGCGGGGGTCTACAATGAGCAGTTCTTC. Translating gives CASSLVLAGVYNEQFF.